These 28 T cell receptor beta chains originate from one sample sequenced in a study of blood T cell repertoires in COVID-19. Sequencing was performed with immunoSEQ multiplex PCR; in TCRdb, only in-frame clones are kept and a portion is missing. The table lists about 250,000 clones, more than 85% of them singletons. Sequenced input: PBMCs or T cells enriched from blood (not recorded which). All receptors come from a middle-aged man who had recovered from COVID-19.

In this sample, this clone turned up once. This rearrangement joins TRBV7-8 to TRBJ2-7, with TRBD1 as a possible D gene (6 bases). V lost 5 bases, J lost 0 bases, and 14 bases lay in between. Germline-derived CDR1 and CDR2 are SGHVS and FQNEAQ. This CDR3 has 15 amino acids. The CDR3 region has the DNA TGTGCCAGCAGCCACCCGCAGGGGAGCTCCTACGAGCAGTACTTC. It yields the protein CASSHPQGSSYEQYF.

V is TRBV9 and J is TRBJ1-2; no firm D call. Trimming pared 0 bases from V and 7 bases from J, leaving 16 bases between. CDR1 and CDR2 (germline): SGDLS, YYNGEE. This CDR3 has 15 residues. The CDR3 nucleotides are TGTGCCAGCAGCGTAGCCCCGACGGGGATAATTGGCTACACCTTC. Translation: CASSVAPTGIIGYTF.

The rearrangement links TRBV29-1 to TRBJ1-2, with D perhaps TRBD1 (6 bases). CDR1 is SQVTM and CDR2 is ANQGSEA in the germline V gene. Trimming removed 5 bases at V and 8 bases at J, with 12 bases between. This CDR3 has 11 amino acids. The CDR3: CSVSGGWGYTF. The CDR3, as DNA: TGCAGCGTTAGTGGGGGCTGGGGCTACACCTTC.

The count of this clone is one. The rearrangement joins TRBV7-2 to TRBJ1-2, with TRBD1 as a possible D gene (6 bases). Germline loops: CDR1 SGHTA, CDR2 FQGNSA. Trimming cost V 5 bases and J 4 bases, with 17 bases left between them. This CDR3 is built from 15 residues. The CDR3 is CASSPGTRTSYGYTF. The CDR3 DNA follows: TGTGCCAGCAGCCCCGGGACACGGACTTCCTATGGCTACACCTTC.

This clone was detected only a few times. This chain links TRBV6-1 with TRBJ1-5; a possible D gene is TRBD1 (5 bases). V gave up 3 bases and J gave up 5 bases, with 14 bases separating them. From germline, CDR1 is MNHNS and CDR2 SASEGT. The CDR3 sequence is 15 residues long. The CDR3 here is CASSELQGGHQPQHF. The CDR3 DNA sequence: TGTGCCAGCAGTGAGCTCCAGGGAGGACATCAGCCCCAGCATTTT.

The rearrangement uses TRBV19 and TRBJ1-2; TRBD1 aligns across 9 bases. V was clipped by 4 bases and J by 8 bases; unmatched bases: 8. This CDR3 spans 14 amino acids. CDR1 LNHDA and CDR2 SQIVND come from the germline V gene (reference sequence). CDR3 sequence: CASSNSGTGFGYTF. The CDR3, as DNA: TGTGCCAGTAGTAACTCCGGGACAGGGTTCGGCTACACCTTC.

This chain uses TRBV19 with TRBJ2-7; 7 positions agree with TRBD1. There are 16 residues in the CDR3. The V segment lost 4 bases and the J segment 1 base; nucleotides outside the gene matches: 10. Germline V CDR1 and CDR2: LNHDA, SQIVND (reference sequence). The CDR3 bases are TGTGCCAGTAGTACCCGGGACAGCCGTGTATCCTACGAGCAGTACTTC. Translating gives CASSTRDSRVSYEQYF.

This chain links TRBV7-7 with TRBJ2-5; TRBD1 aligns across 7 bases. V shed 5 bases, J shed 1 base, and the junction held 10 bases outside the gene matches. CDR1 is SSHAT and CDR2 is FNYEAQ in the germline V gene (reference sequence). The CDR3 loop spans 16 amino acids. The chain's CDR3 is CASSKTGPGSQETQYF. The CDR3 coding sequence is TGTGCCAGCAGCAAGACAGGGCCAGGAAGCCAAGAGACCCAGTACTTC.

V usage is TRBV7-2 and J usage is TRBJ2-1; TRBD1 agrees at 7 bases. The CDR3 has 16 amino acids. The germline V gene encodes CDR1 SGHTA and CDR2 FQGNSA. J was trimmed by 10 bases and V by 5 bases; bases with no gene match: 17. The CDR3 DNA reads TGTGCCAGCAGCATAGGGACGACAGGGCTCCGCCGGGAGCAGTTCTTC. This gives the protein CASSIGTTGLRREQFF.

The V and J genes are TRBV5-4 and TRBJ1-2; 8 nucleotides match TRBD1. This CDR3 is 15 amino acids long. V lost 3 bases and J lost 3; bases outside the gene matches: 7. Germline loops: CDR1 SGHNT, CDR2 YYREEE (reference sequence). The CDR3 region is CASSSSGTGHYGYTF. DNA of the CDR3: TGTGCCAGCAGCTCTTCCGGGACAGGACACTATGGCTACACCTTC. The whole variable domain, filled in from reference TRBV5-4 and TRBJ1-2, reads ETGVTQSPTHLIKTRGQQVTLRCSSQSGHNTVSWYQQALGQGPQFIFQYYREEENGRGNFPPRFSGLQFPNYSSELNVNALELDDSALYLCASSSSGTGHYGYTFGSGTRLTVV.

The V gene is TRBV29-1, the J gene TRBJ2-3, with D hard to call. V was trimmed by 4 bases and J by 4 bases, leaving 9 bases between them. The CDR3 spans 12 residues. The V gene's germline CDR1 is SQVTM and CDR2 ANQGSEA. In nucleotides, the CDR3 is TGCAGCGTTGGTTCAGAGGCAGATACGCAGTATTTT. This gives the protein CSVGSEADTQYF.

This rearrangement joins TRBV7-6 to TRBJ1-6; D may be TRBD1 (6 bases). The CDR3 runs to 16 residues. Germline CDR1 and CDR2: SGHVS and FNYEAQ. The V end lost 1 base, the J end lost 5 bases, and 12 bases lay between the germline ends. The CDR3 coding sequence is TGTGCCAGCAGCTTAGTCGGGCAGGGGAATAATTCACCCCTCCACTTT. It is translated as CASSLVGQGNNSPLHF.

The chain employs TRBV27 and TRBJ1-1; 8 positions agree with TRBD1. Germline V lookup: CDR1 MNHEY, CDR2 SMNVEV (reference sequence). The CDR3 has 14 amino acids. Unmatched junction bases numbered 6, after V lost 4 bases and J lost 5 bases. The CDR3 sequence is CASSSSTGVTEAFF. The CDR3 DNA reads TGTGCCAGCAGTTCCTCGACAGGGGTAACTGAAGCTTTCTTT.

The chain carries TRBV7-2 and TRBJ2-5; no firm D call. V shed 2 bases and J shed 1 base, with 14 bases lying between them. Germline CDR1 is SGHTA and CDR2 is FQGNSA. The length of the CDR3 is 16 residues. This chain's CDR3 is CASSLRPWAVQETQYF. The CDR3 DNA reads TGTGCCAGCAGCTTACGACCGTGGGCAGTCCAAGAGACCCAGTACTTC.

V gene TRBV5-4 combines with J gene TRBJ1-1; possibly TRBD1 for D (6 bases). This CDR3 has 20 amino acids. Trimming pared 0 bases from V and 3 bases from J, leaving 27 bases between. Germline V gene lookup returns CDR1 SGHNT and CDR2 YYREEE (reference sequence). Written as DNA, the CDR3 is TGTGCCAGCAGCTTGGCCGCAGACAGGCTGGAAATGTTTCGGGACACTGAAGCTTTCTTT. It is translated as CASSLAADRLEMFRDTEAFF.

The chain carries TRBV28 and TRBJ1-2; no clear D gene. V was cut by 3 bases and J by 7 bases, with 12 bases left in between. The CDR3 is 13 amino acids. Germline assignment: CDR1 MDHEN and CDR2 SYDVKM. The CDR3 DNA reads TGTGCCAGCAGTTTGACACCTTCCCCTGGCTACACCTTC. This encodes CASSLTPSPGYTF.

This clone was recorded only once. This sequence joins TRBV5-1 and TRBJ2-3; 8 bases are a match to TRBD2. Trimming took 3 bases from V and 3 from J; bases not matched to a gene: 6. Germline V gene data show CDR1 as SGHRS and CDR2 as YFSETQ. The CDR3 is made up of 15 amino acids. The CDR3 region has the DNA TGCGCCAGCAGCTACGGACTAGCTGGGACAGATACGCAGTATTTT. Translated, it gives CASSYGLAGTDTQYF. Using reference TRBV5-1 and TRBJ2-3 for the parts outside the CDR3, the full variable domain is KAGVTQTPRYLIKTRGQQVTLSCSPISGHRSVSWYQQTPGQGLQFLFEYFSETQRNKGNFPGRFSGRQFSNSRSEMNVSTLELGDSALYLCASSYGLAGTDTQYFGPGTRLTVL.

The chain has TRBV30 and TRBJ1-6; no reliable D call. The V gene lost 2 bases and the J gene lost 8 bases, with 10 bases spanning the gap. The CDR3 runs 13 residues. Germline CDR1 and CDR2: GTSNPN and SVGIG (reference sequence). CDR3 sequence (DNA): TGTGCCTGGAGTACCGATAGTGATTCACCCCTCCACTTT. Residues: CAWSTDSDSPLHF.

The genes are TRBV5-5 and TRBJ1-1; D call uncertain. Germline V gene sequence: CDR1 SGHKS, CDR2 YYEKEE (reference sequence). CDR3 length: 14 amino acids. V lost 4 bases, J lost 4 bases, and 14 bases lay in between. CDR3 sequence (DNA): TGTGCCAGCAGCGCCAACCCGGGATTCACTGAAGCTTTCTTT. Its protein is CASSANPGFTEAFF.

The V call is TRBV12-3 or TRBV12-4, the J call TRBJ1-2, with D possibly TRBD1 on 5 matching bases. The V end was cut by 6 bases, the J end by 5 bases, with 13 bases between. CDR3 length: 13 amino acids. For the CDR3, the DNA is TGTGCCAGCAGGGGGTATGGGGGGTATGGCTACACCTTC. It yields the protein CASRGYGGYGYTF.

This clone was counted only a few times. The CDR3 nucleotides are TGTGCCAGCAGCTTGGACAGCGGTTTCAACAATCAGCCCCAGCATTTT. Encoded protein: CASSLDSGFNNQPQHF. The chain is built from TRBV7-8 and TRBJ1-5; D might be TRBD1 (6 bases). The CDR3 loop spans 16 amino acids. V lost 3 bases and J 3 bases, leaving 15 bases between the germline ends. In germline, CDR1 is SGHVS, CDR2 FQNEAQ.

This chain joins TRBV2 and TRBJ2-3, with 7 bases identical to TRBD2. The CDR3 contains 16 residues. CDR1 is SNHLY, CDR2 FYNNEI, per germline. V shed 6 bases and J 2 bases; nucleotides not matched to a gene: 11. The CDR3 sequence: CASRGLVGGITDTQYF. The CDR3 coding sequence is TGTGCCAGCAGAGGATTGGTGGGAGGGATCACAGATACGCAGTATTTT.

CDR3 loop: CASSPGQISYEQYF. Written as DNA, the CDR3 is TGTGCCAGCAGCCCGGGACAGATAAGCTACGAGCAGTACTTC. The chain employs TRBV6-5 and TRBJ2-7; 7 nucleotides align to TRBD1. CDR3 length: 14 amino acids. Trimming removed 6 bases from V and 3 bases from J; junction bases left unmatched: 8. The germline CDR1 and CDR2 sequences are MNHEY and SVGAGI.

The J gene is TRBJ2-7, the V gene TRBV4-1; D is ambiguous. CDR3 size: 15 residues. V was shortened by 2 bases and J by 5 bases, with 16 bases between the two germline ends. The germline V gene has CDR1 MGHRA and CDR2 YSYEKL. The CDR3 coding sequence is TGCGCCAGCAGCCAAAAGATAGCTTTTGTTAACGAGCAGTACTTC. Its translation is CASSQKIAFVNEQYF.

This clone was seen once. The rearrangement joins TRBV7-9 to TRBJ1-2; 8 nucleotides match TRBD1. J lost 7 bases, V lost 4 bases, and 11 bases had no gene match. Looked up from germline, CDR1 is SEHNR and CDR2 is FQNEAQ (reference sequence). The CDR3 sequence is 15 residues long. The CDR3 DNA is TGTGCCAGCAGCTCAATAGTCGACAGGGGAGCTGGCTACACCTTC. Translating gives CASSSIVDRGAGYTF.

The chain employs TRBV28 and TRBJ2-7, with 9 bases lining up with TRBD2. V dropped 8 bases and J dropped 4; count of bases not matched to a gene: 6. The germline V gene has CDR1 MDHEN and CDR2 SYDVKM. CDR3 length equals 13 residues. In DNA form, the CDR3 reads TGTGCCAGCGGGCTAGCGGGGCTGTACGAGCAGTACTTC. It is translated as CASGLAGLYEQYF.

This sequence joins TRBV18 and TRBJ1-1; 10 nucleotides align to TRBD1. CDR3 length: 15 amino acids. V shed 3 bases and J 8 bases; nucleotides not matched to a gene: 9. Germline lookup yields CDR1 KGHSH and CDR2 LQKENI. CDR3 region: CASSPLGQGLGEAFF. The CDR3 DNA reads as TGTGCCAGCTCACCGCTGGGACAGGGGTTAGGCGAAGCTTTCTTT. The full variable domain, completed using reference TRBV18 and TRBJ1-1, is NAGVMQNPRHLVRRRGQEARLRCSPMKGHSHVYWYRQLPEEGLKFMVYLQKENIIDESGMPKERFSAEFPKEGPSILRIQQVVRGDSAAYFCASSPLGQGLGEAFFGQGTRLTVV.

In this sample, this clone turned up once. The V gene is TRBV9, the J gene TRBJ2-2, with D perhaps TRBD1 (5 bases). V shed 0 bases and J shed 7 bases, with 13 bases lying between them. CDR1 and CDR2 from the germline V gene are SGDLS and YYNGEE. The CDR3 is 15 residues long. The CDR3: CASSVGQGSNGELFF. The CDR3 DNA reads as TGTGCCAGCAGCGTAGGTCAGGGAAGTAACGGGGAGCTGTTTTTT.